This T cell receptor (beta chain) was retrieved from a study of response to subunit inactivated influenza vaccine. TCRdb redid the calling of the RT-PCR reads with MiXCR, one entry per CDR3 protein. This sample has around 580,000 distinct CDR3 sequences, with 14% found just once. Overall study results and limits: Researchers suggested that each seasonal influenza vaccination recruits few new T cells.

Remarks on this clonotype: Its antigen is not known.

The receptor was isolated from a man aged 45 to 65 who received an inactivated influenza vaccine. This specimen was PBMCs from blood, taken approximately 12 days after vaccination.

In DNA form, the CDR3 reads TGCAGCGTTGGGGCGGGAGGAGAGACCCAGTACTTC. Residues: CSVGAGGETQYF. The V gene is TRBV29-1, the J gene TRBJ2-5, with 8 bases matching TRBD2. This CDR3 is 12 amino acids long. The J segment lost 4 bases and the V segment lost 4 bases, leaving 2 bases of the junction unmatched. Germline loops: CDR1 SQVTM, CDR2 ANQGSEA. Filled out from reference TRBV29-1 and TRBJ2-5, the complete variable domain reads SAVISQKPSRDICQRGTSLTIQCQVDSQVTMMFWYRQQPGQSLTLIATANQGSEATYESGFVIDKFPISRPNLTFSTLTVSNMSPEDSSIYLCSVGAGGETQYFGPGTRLLVL.